A selection of T cell receptor beta chains follows, all from one sample in a study of CD8 T cells in ankylosing spondylitis. TCRdb called the 5' RACE reads again in MiXCR, with one record for every CDR3 protein. Of 300,000 to 400,000 distinct CDR3 sequences listed, about 20% were seen once; the top ten hold around 13%. Material: blood, either unsorted or a sorted T cell fraction (not recorded which). All receptors come from a male donor with ankylosing spondylitis or in good health (not recorded which). Each CDR3 is given with its conserved first and last residue. D genes are given only for firm matches. Clone size appears in some rows only: once, few, many, or a class for an expanded clone.

>.|few|TRBV7-9|TRBJ2-1
TGTGCCAGCAGCTCCTACCCAATGACAGGAAACAATGAGCAGTTCTTC
CASSSYPMTGNNEQFF
>TRBD2|few|TRBV5-1|TRBJ2-5
TGCGCCAGCAGCTTATTTTGGGCTAGCGGGGAGAACCAAGAGACCCAGTACTTC
CASSLFWASGENQETQYF
>.|.|TRBV2|TRBJ2-7
TGTGCCAGCAGTGTAGTCGCAGGGGCCTACGAGCAGTACTTC
CASSVVAGAYEQYF
>TRBD2|.|TRBV24-1|TRBJ2-7
TGTGCCACCAGTCCCGGGCGGGGGTACGAGCAGTACTTC
CATSPGRGYEQYF
>.|.|TRBV12-3/TRBV12-4|TRBJ2-1
TGTGCCAGCAGTACCGCCGGGAACAACTACAATGAGCAGTTCTTC
CASSTAGNNYNEQFF
>TRBD1|few|TRBV28|TRBJ2-2
TGTGCCAGCAACCCCGACAGGGACAACACCGGGGAGCTGTTTTTT
CASNPDRDNTGELFF
>TRBD1|.|TRBV29-1|TRBJ2-5
TGCAGCGTTAACGGACAGGCGCTACAAGAGACCCAGTACTTC
CSVNGQALQETQYF
>TRBD1|.|TRBV18|TRBJ1-5
TGTGCCAGCTCAGACAGGGTTCCAACGATCGATAGCAATCAGCCCCAGCATTTT
CASSDRVPTIDSNQPQHF
>.|.|TRBV9|TRBJ1-6
TGTGCCAGCAGCGTACGGGGTAGTTCACCCCTCCACTTT
CASSVRGSSPLHF
>TRBD2|.|TRBV4-2|TRBJ2-1
TGTGCCAGCAGCCAAGATCTGAGCGGGGGGAATGAGCAGTTCTTC
CASSQDLSGGNEQFF
>.|few|TRBV7-9|TRBJ2-1
TGTGCCAGCCGAGTTAGCAATGAGCAGTTCTTC
CASRVSNEQFF
>.|.|TRBV28|TRBJ1-3
TGTGCCAGCAGTCAGGGGCTTGGAAACACCATATATTTT
CASSQGLGNTIYF
>TRBD1|once|TRBV7-3|TRBJ2-3
TGTGCCAGCAGCTTAGGGCCGGGGACAGGGGCAGATACGCAGTATTTT
CASSLGPGTGADTQYF
>.|.|TRBV3-1|TRBJ2-6
TGTGCCAGCAGCCAAGATCTTTACAGCTCTGGGGCCAACGTCCTGACTTTC
CASSQDLYSSGANVLTF
>TRBD1|.|TRBV11-2|TRBJ2-7
TGTGCCAGCAGGGTAGCCTGGGGACAGGGTAGGTACGAGCAGTACTTC
CASRVAWGQGRYEQYF
>.|many|TRBV29-1|TRBJ2-1
TGCAGCGTTGAAGAATGGCAGGGGGGCAATGAGCAGTTCTTC
CSVEEWQGGNEQFF
>.|few|TRBV11-2|TRBJ2-7
TGTGCCAGCAGCTTTGGGGTGTTCGGCTACGAGCAGTACTTC
CASSFGVFGYEQYF
>TRBD2|few|TRBV5-1|TRBJ2-3
TGCGCCAGCAGCCTGGCGGTAGCGGGGGTTAGCACAGATACGCAGTATTTT
CASSLAVAGVSTDTQYF
>TRBD1|few|TRBV12-3/TRBV12-4|TRBJ2-2
TGTGCCAGCAGCCCATGGGACAGCAGAAACACCGGGGAGCTGTTTTTT
CASSPWDSRNTGELFF
>TRBD2|.|TRBV29-1|TRBJ2-7
TGCAGCGTTGCGACTAGCGGGGGTTCGTACGAGCAGTACTTC
CSVATSGGSYEQYF
>.|few|TRBV2|TRBJ2-1
TGTGCCAGCAGTGAAGCGGAGGGGGGCCTGCTGGAGCAGTTCTTC
CASSEAEGGLLEQFF
>.|few|TRBV9|TRBJ2-5
TGTGCCAGCAGCCTACGACAGGGAGGGGTCTGGGAGACCCAGTACTTC
CASSLRQGGVWETQYF
>.|few|TRBV15|TRBJ2-1
TGTGCCACCAGCGACCCCAACTCCTACAATGAGCAGTTCTTC
CATSDPNSYNEQFF
>TRBD1|.|TRBV2|TRBJ2-1
TGTGCCAGCAGTGAAGCGAAGGGACAGGGGTCATCCTACAATGAGCAGTTCTTC
CASSEAKGQGSSYNEQFF
>.|.|TRBV12-3/TRBV12-4|TRBJ2-7
TGTGCCAGCAGTCCCGCAGGGGCGGGGGCATATTACGAGCAGTACTTC
CASSPAGAGAYYEQYF
>TRBD2|few|TRBV12-3/TRBV12-4|TRBJ2-5
TGTGCCAGCAGTTTGGTGCGACTAGCTGATATTGAGACCCAGTACTTC
CASSLVRLADIETQYF
>.|few|TRBV9|TRBJ2-7
TGTGCCAGCAGCGTCCTAGACACGTCCTACGAGCAGTACTTC
CASSVLDTSYEQYF
>.|.|TRBV4-1|TRBJ1-4
TGCGCCAGCAGCCCATACGGGGACGGAACTAATGAAAAACTGTTTTTT
CASSPYGDGTNEKLFF
>TRBD1|.|TRBV4-1|TRBJ2-2
TGCGCCAGCAGCCTCCGACAGGGGCGACACGGGGAGCTGTTTTTT
CASSLRQGRHGELFF
>TRBD2|.|TRBV10-1|TRBJ2-7
TGCGCCAACCCCACCGGGGGGATGTACCCAGGGCCGAATTCCTACGAGCAGTACTTC
CANPTGGMYPGPNSYEQYF
>TRBD1|medium-sized|TRBV6-5|TRBJ2-7
TGTGCCAGCAGTTATTCCGGGACAGGGTCCTACGAGCAGTACTTC
CASSYSGTGSYEQYF
>.|few|TRBV12-3/TRBV12-4|TRBJ2-2
TGTGCCAGCAGTTTCAACAGGGTGTGGTTCACCGGGGAGCTGTTTTTT
CASSFNRVWFTGELFF
>TRBD1|few|TRBV7-9|TRBJ2-7
TGTGCCAGCAGCAGGGACAGGGGGCGGGAGCAGTACTTC
CASSRDRGREQYF
>.|.|TRBV30|TRBJ2-1
TGTGCCTGGAGTGGATACAATGAGCAGTTCTTC
CAWSGYNEQFF
>.|few|TRBV7-2|TRBJ2-7
TGTGCCAGCAGCACCTTGGACGAGCAGTACTTC
CASSTLDEQYF
>TRBD2|few|TRBV7-9|TRBJ2-5
TGTGCCAGCAGCCCCCGGACTAGCGGGTACCAAGAGACCCAGTACTTC
CASSPRTSGYQETQYF
>.|.|TRBV12-3/TRBV12-4|TRBJ2-1
TGTGCCAGCAGTCCTGGTGAGAGCAGGTACAATGAGCAGTTCTTC
CASSPGESRYNEQFF
>.|.|TRBV6-1|TRBJ2-2
TGTGCCAGCAGTGAAGCGGGAGGGGGCGCCTCCGGGGAGCTGTTTTTT
CASSEAGGGASGELFF
>.|many|TRBV29-1|TRBJ2-1
TGCAGCGTTAGGGGAGGCTCCTACAATGAGCAGTTCTTC
CSVRGGSYNEQFF
>.|.|TRBV12-3/TRBV12-4|TRBJ1-5
TGTGCCAGCAGGCCCCCTGGCGGGGCCGGGCAGCCCCAGCATTTT
CASRPPGGAGQPQHF
>.|few|TRBV28|TRBJ2-7
TGTGCCAGCAGTGTACTCGTCAACTACGAGCAGTACTTC
CASSVLVNYEQYF
>TRBD1|few|TRBV11-2|TRBJ1-1
TGTGCCAGCAGCCTGCATTCACAGGGGACTGAAGCTTTCTTT
CASSLHSQGTEAFF
>.|.|TRBV10-3|TRBJ2-7
TGTGCCACGGTGTCCTCCTACGAGCAGTACTTC
CATVSSYEQYF
>.|many|TRBV7-9|TRBJ1-1
TGTGCCAGCAGCTTAGCGTTCGGCGAGAACACTGAAGCTTTCTTT
CASSLAFGENTEAFF
>.|many|TRBV20-1|TRBJ2-1
TGCAGTGCCAGACTCAGGGTCGGCGGAGAGCAGTTCTTC
CSARLRVGGEQFF
>.|.|TRBV11-2|TRBJ2-5
TGTGCCAGCAGCCGTACGCCGGGGCTGGAAGAGACCCAGTACTTC
CASSRTPGLEETQYF
>.|.|TRBV28|TRBJ2-5
TGTGCCAGCAGTTCCACGGGCCCGTCCCTCGAGACGCAGTACTTC
CASSSTGPSLETQYF
>TRBD2|.|TRBV7-9|TRBJ2-1
TGTGCCAGCAGCTCCAACCGGCGGGGGAGCTCCTACAATGAGCAGTTCTTC
CASSSNRRGSSYNEQFF
>.|few|TRBV7-8|TRBJ2-7
TGTGCCAGCAGCTTAGCAACTCCCTTGAGCTCCTACGAGCAGTACTTC
CASSLATPLSSYEQYF
>TRBD1|.|TRBV4-2|TRBJ2-7
TGTGCCAGCAGCAAAGATGGAGTGGGACAGGGGGTATCTGAGCAGTACTTC
CASSKDGVGQGVSEQYF
>.|few|TRBV30|TRBJ2-3
TGTGCCTGGAGTGTGGGTAGCACAGATACGCAGTATTTT
CAWSVGSTDTQYF
>.|once|TRBV15|TRBJ2-5
TGTGCCACCAGCAGAAGCCCCCAAGAGACCCAGTACTTC
CATSRSPQETQYF
>.|.|TRBV12-3/TRBV12-4|TRBJ2-5
TGTGCCAGCAGGGGGACGCTGCCAGAGACCCAGTACTTC
CASRGTLPETQYF
>.|.|TRBV4-2|TRBJ2-2
TGTGCCAGCAGCCAACCAGACCAGGGGAAGGGGGAGCTGTTTTTT
CASSQPDQGKGELFF
>.|few|TRBV15|TRBJ2-5
TGTGCCACCAGCAGAGATAGGCGGGGCAGGCAAGAGACCCAGTACTTC
CATSRDRRGRQETQYF
>.|.|TRBV6-5|TRBJ2-3
TGTGCCAGCAGTTACTCGTCTGCCCAAACAGATACGCAGTATTTT
CASSYSSAQTDTQYF
>TRBD1|many|TRBV28|TRBJ2-2
TGTGCCAGCAGTTTGGCGGACAGGGAGAACACCGGGGAGCTGTTTTTT
CASSLADRENTGELFF
>TRBD1|.|TRBV15|TRBJ2-7
TGTGCCACCAGCAGTTCGGGACAGAAGGCCGAGCAGTACTTC
CATSSSGQKAEQYF
>TRBD1|.|TRBV9|TRBJ2-1
TGTGCCAGCAGCGGTACAGGGGACAATGAGCAGTTCTTC
CASSGTGDNEQFF